One and the same sample provided the 30 T cell receptor beta chains below, sequenced in a study of cytomegalovirus exposure and HLA in healthy donors (TCRdb year 2017). The receptor library was made with the immunoSEQ multiplex PCR assay. For the multiplex PCR, a mixture combining 60 forward primers for TCR Vbeta segments and 13 reverse primers for TCR Jbeta segments was used. TCRdb retrieved this table from immuneACCESS and kept in-frame rearrangements only. Not all clones are present; in checked studies, unresolved V genes account for under half, and no reason is known for the remainder. Counted in this sample were about 190,000 clones; 81% of them appeared once. The ten largest clonotypes hold around 3.9% of the sample. Material for sequencing was PBMCs. The source of these receptors is a man in his fifties in good health and CMV-seronegative.

The chain recombines TRBV4-1 with TRBJ1-6; D might be TRBD1 (6 bases). CDR1 MGHRA and CDR2 YSYEKL come from the germline V gene. V lost 10 bases to trimming and J lost 0 bases, with 13 bases between them. This CDR3 comprises 15 residues. CDR3 sequence reads: CATQDRPSYNSPLHF. The CDR3 region has the DNA TGCGCCACCCAGGACAGACCCTCCTATAATTCACCCCTCCACTTT.

V gene TRBV2 combines with J gene TRBJ1-5; 7 positions match TRBD1. CDR1 is SNHLY, CDR2 FYNNEI, per germline. V dropped 5 bases and J dropped 2; count of bases not matched to a gene: 6. This CDR3 contains 15 residues. CDR3 loop: CASSIQGEGNQPQHF. CDR3 sequence (DNA): TGTGCCAGCAGTATCCAGGGGGAGGGCAATCAGCCCCAGCATTTT. The full variable domain, its missing parts supplied by reference TRBV2 and TRBJ1-5, is EPEVTQTPSHQVTQMGQEVILRCVPISNHLYFYWYRQILGQKVEFLVSFYNNEISEKSEIFDDQFSVERPDGSNFTLKIRSTKLEDSAMYFCASSIQGEGNQPQHFGDGTRLSIL.

The V gene is TRBV6-1, the J gene TRBJ2-1; the match to TRBD2 covers 11 bases. Germline V CDR1 and CDR2: MNHNS, SASEGT. J lost 10 bases, V lost 3 bases, and 11 bases had no gene match. The CDR3 is 16 amino acids. The CDR3 reads CASSDVTSGRMGEQFF. The CDR3 coding sequence is TGTGCCAGCAGTGATGTTACTAGCGGGAGAATGGGGGAGCAGTTCTTC.

The chain links TRBV21-1 to TRBJ1-1; TRBD1 reflects the table's D call only, with no check against the DNA. TRBV21-1 is classified as a pseudogene. CDR3 length: 19 amino acids. The CDR3 loop is CASSKNGTDRVKSGTEAFF. CDR3 DNA sequence: TGTGCCAGCAGCAAAAATGGGACGGACAGGGTCAAGTCAGGAACTGAAGCTTTCTTT.

V is TRBV18 and J is TRBJ2-1; 10 bases are a match to TRBD2. J was trimmed by 3 bases and V by 0 bases; bases with no gene match: 5. From germline, CDR1 is KGHSH and CDR2 LQKENI. The CDR3 extends over 17 amino acids. CDR3 DNA sequence: TGTGCCAGCTCACCACCGGGAGCGGGGGGGTTCTACAATGAGCAGTTCTTC. This encodes CASSPPGAGGFYNEQFF. Full variable domain (remainder filled in from reference TRBV18 and TRBJ2-1): NAGVMQNPRHLVRRRGQEARLRCSPMKGHSHVYWYRQLPEEGLKFMVYLQKENIIDESGMPKERFSAEFPKEGPSILRIQQVVRGDSAAYFCASSPPGAGGFYNEQFFGPGTRLTVL.

This clone was seen only once. The gene calls are TRBV7-6 and TRBJ2-1; D possibly corresponds to TRBD1 (6 bases). This CDR3 contains 14 residues. V shed 5 bases and J shed 0 bases, with 8 bases lying between them. Germline V CDR1 and CDR2: SGHVS, FNYEAQ. In DNA form, the CDR3 reads TGTGCCAGCAGCACAGGGTACTCCTACAATGAGCAGTTCTTC. Translation gives CASSTGYSYNEQFF.

This clone was detected once. This chain connects TRBV5-1 to TRBJ2-3; 8 bases align to TRBD2. The CDR3 length is 16 residues. From germline, CDR1 is SGHRS and CDR2 YFSETQ. V gave up 1 base and J gave up 3 bases; unmatched junction bases: 7. CDR3 DNA: TGCGCCAGCAGCTTGACTTCGGGGGGGCGGACAGATACGCAGTATTTT. Protein sequence: CASSLTSGGRTDTQYF.

This clone was counted a few times. The CDR3 here is CAIRPTEVNTEAFF. The CDR3 nucleotides are TGTGCCATCAGACCGACAGAGGTGAACACTGAAGCTTTCTTT. This chain joins TRBV10-3 and TRBJ1-1, with a possible D match to TRBD1 (5 bases). Germline V lookup: CDR1 ENHRY, CDR2 SYGVKD. Trimming pared 6 bases from V and 0 bases from J, leaving 11 bases between. The CDR3 totals 14 residues.

J is TRBJ1-6 and V is TRBV7-9; the D gene is possibly TRBD1 (5 bases). The V end lost 5 bases, the J end lost 10 bases, and 21 bases lay between the germline ends. Germline lookup yields CDR1 SEHNR and CDR2 FQNEAQ (reference sequence). The CDR3 runs to 16 residues. The CDR3: CASSPGAQGPYSPLHF. CDR3 in DNA: TGTGCCAGCAGCCCCGGCGCTCAGGGTCCATACTCACCCCTCCACTTT.

The chain combines TRBV2 with TRBJ2-6; no definite D call. Trimming shortened V by 3 bases and J by 0 bases, and 6 bases separated the two germline ends. CDR1 and CDR2 from the germline V gene are SNHLY and FYNNEI. The CDR3 extends over 15 amino acids. For the CDR3, the DNA is TGTGCCAGCAGTGACGGCGGCTCTGGGGCCAACGTCCTGACTTTC. Its translation is CASSDGGSGANVLTF.

V gene TRBV3-1 (or the pseudogene TRBV3-2) combines with J gene TRBJ1-1; D remains unclear. Trimming took 4 bases from V and 8 from J, leaving 2 bases between them. Per the germline V gene, CDR1 is LGHDT and CDR2 is YNNKEL (reference sequence). The CDR3 extends over 9 amino acids. CDR3 coding DNA: TGTGCCAGCAGCCTAGAAGCTTTCTTT. Its translation is CASSLEAFF.

The chain joins TRBV10-2 to TRBJ1-2; D is uncertain. Per germline, CDR1 WSHSY and CDR2 SAAADI. The length of the CDR3 is 13 residues. V was clipped by 7 bases and J by 8 bases, with 17 bases between them. DNA of the CDR3: TGCGCCAGCACGACGGAAGAGGGAAGAGGCTACACCTTC. The encoded protein is CASTTEEGRGYTF.

V gene TRBV28 combines with J gene TRBJ2-6, with D unclear. The germline CDR1 and CDR2 sequences are MDHEN and SYDVKM. V was shortened by 9 bases and J by 3 bases, with 6 bases between the two germline ends. The CDR3 has 12 amino acids. The CDR3 coding sequence is TGTGCCAGTACGGTTGGGGCCAACGTCCTGACTTTC. This translates into CASTVGANVLTF.

This clone was counted only a few times. V is TRBV29-1 and J is TRBJ2-7; TRBD1 agrees at 8 bases. The trim removed 7 bases at V and 6 bases at J, leaving 8 bases unmatched. The CDR3 is 12 residues long. Germline loops: CDR1 SQVTM, CDR2 ANQGSEA. In DNA, the CDR3 is TGCAGCGCCCAGGGGGCTCGCGGCGAGCAGTACTTC. As protein: CSAQGARGEQYF.

The chain employs TRBV7-6 and TRBJ2-5; 12 bases are shared with TRBD2. The DNA end lines up better with TRBJ2-7; the J call may be wrong. This CDR3 contains 18 residues. Germline V CDR1 and CDR2: SGHVS, FNYEAQ. CDR3 sequence reads: CASSFRPTSGGPTYEQYF. The CDR3 DNA reads as TGTGCCAGCAGCTTTCGCCCGACTAGCGGGGGACCCACCTACGAGCAGTACTTC.

The CDR3 spells CASSPQGRNQPQHF. The DNA for the CDR3 is TGTGCCAGCAGCCCACAGGGGAGGAATCAGCCCCAGCATTTT. The rearrangement uses TRBV7-9 and TRBJ1-5; 7 bases match TRBD1. The CDR3 contains 14 residues. The junction had 5 bases not matched to a gene; V was cut back by 5 bases and J by 4 bases. Per the germline V gene, CDR1 is SEHNR and CDR2 is FQNEAQ (reference sequence).

The V call is TRBV7-9, the J call TRBJ1-1; a weak D match, TRBD1 (5 bases). The V end was cut by 4 bases, the J end by 5 bases, with 17 bases between. Germline loops: CDR1 SEHNR, CDR2 FQNEAQ (reference sequence). The CDR3 contains 15 residues. CDR3 nucleotides: TGTGCCAGCAGCTGGACACTGGGTGGGATGACTGAAGCTTTCTTT. As protein: CASSWTLGGMTEAFF.

The chain links TRBV18 to TRBJ2-2, with TRBD1 identical over 9 bases. Germline V lookup: CDR1 KGHSH, CDR2 LQKENI. There are 14 residues in the CDR3. The trim removed 5 bases at V and 6 bases at J, leaving 4 bases unmatched. The chain's CDR3 is CASSGTGSAGELFF. In nucleotides, the CDR3 is TGTGCCAGCTCAGGGACAGGGAGCGCCGGGGAGCTGTTTTTT.

Concerning this clone itself: A read error may account for a junction end that differs from germline. The genes are TRBV7-6 and TRBJ2-3; perhaps TRBD2 as D (6 bases). The V gene's germline CDR1 is SGHVS and CDR2 FNYEAQ. CDR3 length: 14 amino acids. CDR3 sequence reads: CVSSPGLPADTQYF. The DNA of the CDR3 is TGTGTCAGCAGCCCGGGACTCCCGGCAGATACGCAGTATTTT. The full variable domain, completed using reference TRBV7-6 and TRBJ2-3, is GAGVSQSPRYKVTKRGQDVALRCDPISGHVSLYWYRQALGQGPEFLTYFNYEAQQDKSGLPNDRFSAERPEGSISTLTIQRTEQRDSAMYRCVSSPGLPADTQYFGPGTRLTVL.

Here the CDR3 reads CASSLARSTSGSTDTQYF. Here the CDR3 DNA reads TGTGCCAGCAGTTTGGCCAGAAGTACTAGCGGTAGCACAGATACGCAGTATTTT. The chain carries TRBV27 and TRBJ2-3; TRBD2 matches 8 bases. CDR1 and CDR2 from the germline V gene are MNHEY and SMNVEV (reference sequence). The CDR3 extends over 18 amino acids. V was pared by 3 bases and J by 0 bases, with 11 bases of the junction left unmatched.

This clone was counted once. This sequence joins TRBV5-1 and TRBJ2-3; D perhaps matches TRBD1 (5 bases). The V end lost 2 bases, the J end lost 5 bases, and 9 bases lay between the germline ends. The CDR3 totals 13 residues. Germline CDR1 SGHRS, CDR2 YFSETQ. CDR3: CASSFTDKDTQYF. The CDR3 DNA sequence: TGCGCCAGCAGCTTTACGGACAAAGATACGCAGTATTTT.

This sequence joins TRBV5-1 and TRBJ1-1; 7 positions agree with TRBD1. CDR1 SGHRS and CDR2 YFSETQ come from the germline V gene. Germline trimming cut 4 bases from V and 2 bases from J; bases unmatched to any gene: 5. This CDR3 has 14 amino acids. CDR3 coding DNA: TGCGCCAGCAGCCCAACAGGGGACAACACTGAAGCTTTCTTT. Translation: CASSPTGDNTEAFF.

This clone was seen only once. The J gene is TRBJ1-4, the V gene TRBV14, with D possibly TRBD1 on 6 matching bases. V gave up 3 bases and J gave up 10 bases, with 9 bases separating them. The CDR3 spans 12 residues. The germline V gene has CDR1 SGHDN and CDR2 FVKESK. Here the CDR3 reads CASSQNRVKLFF. DNA of the CDR3: TGTGCCAGCAGCCAGAACAGGGTAAAACTGTTTTTT.

The chain is built from TRBV4-3 and TRBJ2-5; a weak D match, TRBD1 (5 bases). This CDR3 has 16 amino acids. The germline V gene has CDR1 LGHNA and CDR2 YSLEER. Trimming took off 0 bases at V and 1 base at J, with 12 bases between the two ends. CDR3 protein: CASSQDWTTFQETQYF. As DNA, the CDR3 is TGCGCCAGCAGCCAAGATTGGACAACTTTCCAAGAGACCCAGTACTTC.

With respect to this clone: This sample also contains other DNA sequences that code for the same CDR3. V gene TRBV7-9 combines with J gene TRBJ1-1; D gene ambiguous. This CDR3 has 12 residues. The germline V gene encodes CDR1 SEHNR and CDR2 FQNEAQ (reference sequence). V dropped 3 bases and J dropped 7 bases, with 9 bases sitting between them. The CDR3 is CASSFGGVEAFF. Here the CDR3 DNA reads TGTGCCAGCAGCTTTGGAGGAGTTGAAGCTTTCTTT.

This clone was detected only a few times. The chain has TRBV19 and TRBJ1-1; D unclear. The CDR3 is 14 residues long. Between the trimmed V and J ends, which lost 5 bases and 1 base, there was a span of 11 bases. Germline V CDR1 and CDR2: LNHDA, SQIVND (reference sequence). CDR3: CASSEGRGNTEAFF. DNA for the CDR3: TGTGCCAGTAGTGAGGGAAGAGGGAACACTGAAGCTTTCTTT. The whole variable domain, filled in from reference TRBV19 and TRBJ1-1, reads DGGITQSPKYLFRKEGQNVTLSCEQNLNHDAMYWYRQDPGQGLRLIYYSQIVNDFQKGDIAEGYSVSREKKESFPLTVTSAQKNPTAFYLCASSEGRGNTEAFFGQGTRLTVV.

V usage is TRBV9 and J usage is TRBJ2-1, with a possible D match to TRBD1 (5 bases). The CDR3 is 13 residues long. V was cut by 5 bases and J by 4 bases, with 10 bases left in between. The germline CDR1 and CDR2 sequences are SGDLS and YYNGEE. The CDR3 bases are TGTGCCAGCAGGGCAGGGAATTACAATGAGCAGTTCTTC. It yields the protein CASRAGNYNEQFF.

The V call is TRBV10-3, the J call TRBJ1-3; TRBD1 agrees at 9 bases. J gave up 3 bases and V 6 bases, and 6 bases lay outside the gene matches. Germline CDR1 and CDR2: ENHRY and SYGVKD. This CDR3 spans 15 amino acids. CDR3 in amino acids: CAIREGQGNGNTIYF. CDR3 DNA sequence: TGTGCCATCAGAGAGGGACAGGGAAATGGAAACACCATATATTTT.

The chain joins TRBV4-3 to TRBJ2-7, with 7 bases aligning to TRBD1. The CDR3 is made up of 15 amino acids. Per germline, CDR1 LGHNA and CDR2 YSLEER. V lost 4 bases, J lost 2 bases, and 8 bases stayed unmatched. In DNA, the CDR3 is TGCGCCAGCAGCCTGGAACAGGGGCCCACCTACGAGCAGTACTTC. Translated: CASSLEQGPTYEQYF.

The chain combines TRBV7-2 with TRBJ1-5; D is undetermined. The CDR3 runs to 13 residues. Germline CDR1 is SGHTA and CDR2 is FQGNSA. The V and J ends lost 1 base and 6 bases respectively, with 7 bases between them. DNA for the CDR3: TGTGCCAGCAGCTTAGGATCGGGTCAGCCCCAGCATTTT. This gives the protein CASSLGSGQPQHF. Full variable domain (missing parts from reference TRBV7-2 and TRBJ1-5): GAGVSQSPSNKVTEKGKDVELRCDPISGHTALYWYRQSLGQGLEFLIYFQGNSAPDKSGLPSDRFSAERTGGSVSTLTIQRTQQEDSAVYLCASSLGSGQPQHFGDGTRLSIL.